A single sample is the source of the 11 T cell receptor beta chains below, sequenced in a study of glioma-infiltrating T cells after dendritic cell vaccination. Data came from immunoSEQ multiplex PCR; TCRdb stores just in-frame clones and leaves some out. The top ten hold 2.5% to 3.5% of the sample, which has more than 95,000 clones, 90% seen once. The time point: after dendritic cell vaccination, including at tumor progression/relapse. The material sequenced was blood, taken after dendritic cell vaccination. All receptors come from a human donor with glioblastoma.

The chain joins TRBV18 to TRBJ1-1; a weak D match, TRBD1 (5 bases). The V end was cut by 3 bases, the J end by 6 bases, with 17 bases between. Per the germline V gene, CDR1 is KGHSH and CDR2 is LQKENI. This CDR3 spans 15 amino acids. Here the CDR3 DNA reads TGTGCCAGCTCACCCTTATCGACCGGGGGACCTGAAGCTTTCTTT. Protein product: CASSPLSTGGPEAFF.

V usage is TRBV30 and J usage is TRBJ1-5; 8 bases are shared with TRBD1. The V and J ends lost 1 base and 3 bases, in that order; junction bases with no gene match: 5. The germline CDR1 and CDR2 sequences are GTSNPN and SVGIG (reference sequence). The CDR3 sequence is 15 residues long. The CDR3 DNA reads TGTGCCTGGAGTGCGACAGGGGTTGACAATCAGCCCCAGCATTTT. Amino acids: CAWSATGVDNQPQHF.

The chain joins TRBV7-8 to TRBJ1-1, with D tentatively TRBD1 (5 bases). Germline V CDR1 and CDR2: SGHVS, FQNEAQ. The length of the CDR3 is 14 residues. Trimming removed 5 bases at V and 1 base at J, with 11 bases between. The CDR3 loop is CASSTDMSNTEAFF. In DNA form, the CDR3 reads TGTGCCAGCAGCACGGACATGTCGAACACTGAAGCTTTCTTT. Variable domain in full (rest from reference TRBV7-8 and TRBJ1-1): GAGVSQSPRYKVAKRGQDVALRCDPISGHVSLFWYQQALGQGPEFLTYFQNEAQLDKSGLPSDRFFAERPEGSVSTLKIQRTQQEDSAVYLCASSTDMSNTEAFFGQGTRLTVV.

This chain links TRBV5-1 with TRBJ1-1; D not resolved. The CDR3 is 14 residues long. Trimming took 6 bases from V and 3 from J, leaving 15 bases between them. The germline CDR1 and CDR2 sequences are SGHRS and YFSETQ. The CDR3 protein is CASIREISDTEAFF. The CDR3 region has the DNA TGCGCCAGCATCCGCGAGATCTCGGACACTGAAGCTTTCTTT.

The chain has TRBV5-1 and TRBJ2-7; D gene unclear. V was trimmed by 1 base and J by 1 base, leaving 12 bases between them. Looked up from germline, CDR1 is SGHRS and CDR2 is YFSETQ. This CDR3 has 15 amino acids. CDR3 amino acids: CASSLLSGLSYEQYF. For the CDR3, the DNA is TGCGCCAGCAGCTTGCTATCCGGTCTTTCCTACGAGCAGTACTTC.

This clone is a singleton in its sample. The J gene is TRBJ2-7, the V gene TRBV5-1; the match to TRBD1 covers 12 bases. After removal of 1 base from V and 6 bases from J, the junction contained 8 bases not matched to a gene. Germline loops: CDR1 SGHRS, CDR2 YFSETQ. The CDR3 covers 16 residues. The CDR3 loop reads CASSLQPGTGGLEQYF. The CDR3 coding sequence is TGCGCCAGCAGCTTGCAGCCGGGGACAGGGGGCCTCGAGCAGTACTTC.

J is TRBJ2-7 and V is TRBV5-1, with D perhaps TRBD2 (5 bases). The CDR3 loop spans 14 amino acids. The V end was cut by 4 bases, the J end by 1 base, with 12 bases between. Germline V lookup: CDR1 SGHRS, CDR2 YFSETQ. The CDR3 DNA reads as TGCGCCAGCAGCGTAAGAGGGATATCCTACGAGCAGTACTTC. Protein: CASSVRGISYEQYF.

The chain is built from TRBV30 and TRBJ2-3; 8 bases agree with TRBD2. The J segment lost 6 bases and the V segment lost 4 bases, leaving 3 bases of the junction unmatched. CDR3 length equals 12 residues. Germline V gene data show CDR1 as GTSNPN and CDR2 as SVGIG (reference sequence). The CDR3 DNA sequence: TGTGCCTGGAAGGCGGGGGGCGATACGCAGTATTTT. Protein product: CAWKAGGDTQYF.

The chain has TRBV5-1 and TRBJ2-3; 9 bases map to TRBD1. Germline loops: CDR1 SGHRS, CDR2 YFSETQ. Trimming took 6 bases from V and 5 from J; bases not matched to a gene: 7. CDR3 length equals 14 residues. CDR3 protein: CASTRTGEVDTQYF. DNA for the CDR3: TGCGCCAGCACCAGGACAGGGGAAGTAGATACGCAGTATTTT. The full variable domain, its missing parts supplied by reference TRBV5-1 and TRBJ2-3, is KAGVTQTPRYLIKTRGQQVTLSCSPISGHRSVSWYQQTPGQGLQFLFEYFSETQRNKGNFPGRFSGRQFSNSRSEMNVSTLELGDSALYLCASTRTGEVDTQYFGPGTRLTVL.

The chain uses TRBV19 and TRBJ1-1, with D tentatively TRBD1 (6 bases). CDR3 length equals 13 residues. CDR1 is LNHDA and CDR2 is SQIVND in the germline V gene (reference sequence). V lost 7 bases, J lost 1 base, and 10 bases lay in between. Here the CDR3 reads CASTQDRNTEAFF. The CDR3 bases are TGTGCCAGTACCCAGGACAGGAACACTGAAGCTTTCTTT.

The rearrangement joins TRBV5-1 to TRBJ1-2; D might be TRBD1 (6 bases). V was trimmed by 6 bases and J by 3 bases, leaving 24 bases between them. CDR1 and CDR2 (germline): SGHRS, YFSETQ. The CDR3 consists of 17 residues. Written as DNA, the CDR3 is TGCGCCAGCAACCGGGACATCGATACTCTCGGTCACTATGGCTACACCTTC. This sequence encodes CASNRDIDTLGHYGYTF.